This T cell receptor beta chain was sequenced during a study of blood T cell repertoires in COVID-19. Study-level background: T cells, B-cell-depleted T cells, or PBMCs supplied cDNA or gDNA.

The repertoire was sequenced with immunoSEQ multiplex PCR; TCRdb's copy has only in-frame clones and lacks some. The table has about 270,000 clones, more than 75% seen once. The CDR3 sequence is 16 residues long. From germline, CDR1 is LGHDT and CDR2 YNNKEL (reference sequence). The V segment lost 4 bases and the J segment 6 bases; nucleotides outside the gene matches: 5. The receptor was isolated from a man in his forties or fifties with active or convalescent COVID-19. Sequencing was carried out using peripheral blood. J is TRBJ2-2 and V is TRBV3-1 (or the pseudogene TRBV3-2); 13 nucleotides agree with TRBD2. The CDR3 nucleotides are TGTGCCAGCAGCCGGAGGACTAGCGGGGGTCCCGGGGAGCTGTTTTTT. Protein sequence: CASSRRTSGGPGELFF.